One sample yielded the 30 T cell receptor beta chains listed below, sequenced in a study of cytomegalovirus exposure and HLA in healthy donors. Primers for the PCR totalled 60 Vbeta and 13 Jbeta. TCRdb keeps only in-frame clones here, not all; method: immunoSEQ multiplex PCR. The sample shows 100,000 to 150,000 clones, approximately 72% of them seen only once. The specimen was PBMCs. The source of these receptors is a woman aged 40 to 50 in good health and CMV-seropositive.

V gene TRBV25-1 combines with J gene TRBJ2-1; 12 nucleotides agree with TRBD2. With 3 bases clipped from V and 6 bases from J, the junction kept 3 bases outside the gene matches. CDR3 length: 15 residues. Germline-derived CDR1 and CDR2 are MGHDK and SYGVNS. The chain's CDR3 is CASSDPSGGVNEQFF. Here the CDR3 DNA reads TGTGCCAGCAGTGACCCTAGCGGGGGGGTCAATGAGCAGTTCTTC.

The CDR3 nucleotides read TGTGCCAGCAGAGGGACAGTGACCTCCTACGAGCAGTACTTC. It yields the protein CASRGTVTSYEQYF. V and J are TRBV6-1 and TRBJ2-7, with 7 nucleotides matching TRBD1. The CDR3 loop spans 14 amino acids. The J segment lost 0 bases and the V segment lost 6 bases, leaving 5 bases of the junction unmatched. CDR1 is MNHNS and CDR2 is SASEGT in the germline V gene.

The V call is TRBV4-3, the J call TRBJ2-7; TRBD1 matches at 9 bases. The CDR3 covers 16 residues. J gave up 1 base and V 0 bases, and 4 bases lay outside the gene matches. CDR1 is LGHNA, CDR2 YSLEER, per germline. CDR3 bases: TGCGCCAGCAGCCAAGACCCCGGGACAGGGTCCTACGAGCAGTACTTC. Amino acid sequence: CASSQDPGTGSYEQYF.

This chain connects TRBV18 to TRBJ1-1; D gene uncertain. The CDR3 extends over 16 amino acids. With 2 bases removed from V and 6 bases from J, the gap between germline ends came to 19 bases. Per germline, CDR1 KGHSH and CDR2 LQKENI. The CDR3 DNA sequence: TGTGCCAGCTCACCAGGGCCCTCTACAGCATACCCTGAAGCTTTCTTT. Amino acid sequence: CASSPGPSTAYPEAFF.

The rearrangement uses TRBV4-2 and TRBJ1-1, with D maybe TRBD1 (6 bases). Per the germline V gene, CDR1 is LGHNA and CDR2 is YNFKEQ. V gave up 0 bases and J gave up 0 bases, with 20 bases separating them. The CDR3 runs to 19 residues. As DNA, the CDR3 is TGTGCCAGCAGCCAAGATCTACTCCGGGGGGGGGCGATGAACACTGAAGCTTTCTTT. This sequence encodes CASSQDLLRGGAMNTEAFF.

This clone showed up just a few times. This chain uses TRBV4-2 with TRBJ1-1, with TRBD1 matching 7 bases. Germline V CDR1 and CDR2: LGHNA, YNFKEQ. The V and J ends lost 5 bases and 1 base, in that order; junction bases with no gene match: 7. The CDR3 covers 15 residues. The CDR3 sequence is CASSTMGQQNTEAFF. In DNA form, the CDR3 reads TGTGCCAGCAGCACAATGGGACAGCAGAACACTGAAGCTTTCTTT.

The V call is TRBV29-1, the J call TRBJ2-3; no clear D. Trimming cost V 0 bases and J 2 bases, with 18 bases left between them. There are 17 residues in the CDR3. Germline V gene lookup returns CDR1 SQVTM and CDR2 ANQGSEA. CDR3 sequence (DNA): TGCAGCGTTGAAGACCCCCATCGCCGTAGCCCCACAGATACGCAGTATTTT. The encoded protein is CSVEDPHRRSPTDTQYF.

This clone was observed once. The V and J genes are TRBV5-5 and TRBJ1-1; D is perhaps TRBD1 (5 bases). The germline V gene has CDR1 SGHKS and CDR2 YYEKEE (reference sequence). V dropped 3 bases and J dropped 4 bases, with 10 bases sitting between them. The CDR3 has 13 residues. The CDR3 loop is CASSWQGGTEAFF. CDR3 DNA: TGTGCCAGCAGCTGGCAGGGAGGCACTGAAGCTTTCTTT. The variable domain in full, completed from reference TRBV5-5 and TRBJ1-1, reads DAGVTQSPTHLIKTRGQQVTLRCSPISGHKSVSWYQQVLGQGPQFIFQYYEKEERGRGNFPDRFSARQFPNYSSELNVNALLLGDSALYLCASSWQGGTEAFFGQGTRLTVV.

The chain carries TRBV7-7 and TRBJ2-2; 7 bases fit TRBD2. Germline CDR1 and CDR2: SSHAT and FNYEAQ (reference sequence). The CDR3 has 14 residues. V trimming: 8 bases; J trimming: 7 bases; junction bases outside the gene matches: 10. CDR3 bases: TGTGCCAGCGGGAGGGACCTTGGGGTCGGGGAGCTGTTTTTT. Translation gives CASGRDLGVGELFF.

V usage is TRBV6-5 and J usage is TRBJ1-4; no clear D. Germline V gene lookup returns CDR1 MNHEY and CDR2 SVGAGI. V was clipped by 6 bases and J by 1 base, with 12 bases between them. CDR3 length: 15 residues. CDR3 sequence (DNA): TGTGCCAGCAGGGCCGAAGTTGGAACTAATGAAAAACTGTTTTTT. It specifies CASRAEVGTNEKLFF.

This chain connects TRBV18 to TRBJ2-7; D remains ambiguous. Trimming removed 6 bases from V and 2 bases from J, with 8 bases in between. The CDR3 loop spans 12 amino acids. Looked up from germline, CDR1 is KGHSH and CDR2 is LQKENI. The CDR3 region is CASSPSTYEQYF. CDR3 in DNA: TGTGCCAGCTCTCCATCTACCTACGAGCAGTACTTC.

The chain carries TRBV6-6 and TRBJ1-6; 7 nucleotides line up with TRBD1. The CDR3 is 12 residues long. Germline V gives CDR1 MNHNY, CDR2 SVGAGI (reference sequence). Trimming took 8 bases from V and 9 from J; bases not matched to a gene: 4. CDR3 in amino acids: CASSAGGSPLHF. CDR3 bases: TGTGCCAGCTCCGCAGGGGGTTCACCCCTCCACTTT.

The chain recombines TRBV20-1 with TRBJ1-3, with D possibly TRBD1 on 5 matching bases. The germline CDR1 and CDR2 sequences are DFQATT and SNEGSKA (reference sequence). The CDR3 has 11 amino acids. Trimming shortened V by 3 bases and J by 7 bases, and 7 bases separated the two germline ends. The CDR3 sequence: CSARGGNTIYF. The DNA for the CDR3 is TGCAGTGCTAGGGGGGGGAACACCATATATTTT.

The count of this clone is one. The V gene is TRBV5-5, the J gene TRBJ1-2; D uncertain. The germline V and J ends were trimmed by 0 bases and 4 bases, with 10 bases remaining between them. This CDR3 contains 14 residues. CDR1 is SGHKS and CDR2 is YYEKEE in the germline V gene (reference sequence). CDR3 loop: CASSLGAGPYGYTF. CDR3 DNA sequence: TGTGCCAGCAGCTTGGGGGCAGGCCCCTATGGCTACACCTTC.

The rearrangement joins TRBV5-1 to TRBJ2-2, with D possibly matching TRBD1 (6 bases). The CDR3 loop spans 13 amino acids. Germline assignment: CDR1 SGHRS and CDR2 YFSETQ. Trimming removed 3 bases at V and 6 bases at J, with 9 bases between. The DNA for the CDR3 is TGCGCCAGCAGCTGGGACAATTCCGGGGAGCTGTTTTTT. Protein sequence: CASSWDNSGELFF.

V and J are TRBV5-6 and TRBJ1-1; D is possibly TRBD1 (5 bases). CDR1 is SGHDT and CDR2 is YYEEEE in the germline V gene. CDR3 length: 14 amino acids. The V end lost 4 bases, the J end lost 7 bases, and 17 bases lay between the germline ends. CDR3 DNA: TGTGCCAGCAGCAAAGTGGCCAGAAGGGGTGAAGCTTTCTTT. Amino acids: CASSKVARRGEAFF.

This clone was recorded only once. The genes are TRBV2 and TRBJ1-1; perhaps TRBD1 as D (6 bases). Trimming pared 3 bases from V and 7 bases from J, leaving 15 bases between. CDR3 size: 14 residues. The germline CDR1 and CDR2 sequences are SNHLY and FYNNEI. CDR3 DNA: TGTGCCAGCAGTGATGGGACAACGGAACGTGAAGCTTTCTTT. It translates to CASSDGTTEREAFF.

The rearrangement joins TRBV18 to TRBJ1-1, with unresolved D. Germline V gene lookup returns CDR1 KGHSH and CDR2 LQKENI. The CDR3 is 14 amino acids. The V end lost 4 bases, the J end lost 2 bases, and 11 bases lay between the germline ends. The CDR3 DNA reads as TGTGCCAGCTCACTCGATCAGGCCAACACTGAAGCTTTCTTT. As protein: CASSLDQANTEAFF.

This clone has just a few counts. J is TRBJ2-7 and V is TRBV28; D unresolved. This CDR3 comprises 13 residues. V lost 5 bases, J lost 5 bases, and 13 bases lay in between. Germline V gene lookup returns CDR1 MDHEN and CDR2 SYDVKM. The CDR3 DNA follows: TGTGCCAGCAGTAATGGGCAGTCGGACGAGCAGTACTTC. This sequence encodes CASSNGQSDEQYF.

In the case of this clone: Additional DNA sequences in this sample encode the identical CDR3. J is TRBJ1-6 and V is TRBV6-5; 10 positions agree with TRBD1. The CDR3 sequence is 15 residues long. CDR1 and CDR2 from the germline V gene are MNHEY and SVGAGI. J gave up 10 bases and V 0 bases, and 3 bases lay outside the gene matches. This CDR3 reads CASSYSGQGGSPLHF. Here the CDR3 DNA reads TGTGCCAGCAGTTACTCTGGACAGGGGGGATCACCCCTCCACTTT.

The CDR3 nucleotides read TGCAGCGTTGAGCCAGGGGTGAACACTGAAGCTTTCTTT. Its translation: CSVEPGVNTEAFF. The rearrangement links TRBV29-1 to TRBJ1-1; a weak D match, TRBD1 (6 bases). From germline, CDR1 is SQVTM and CDR2 ANQGSEA. The CDR3 is 13 residues long. The germline V and J ends were trimmed by 3 bases and 0 bases, with 8 bases remaining between them.

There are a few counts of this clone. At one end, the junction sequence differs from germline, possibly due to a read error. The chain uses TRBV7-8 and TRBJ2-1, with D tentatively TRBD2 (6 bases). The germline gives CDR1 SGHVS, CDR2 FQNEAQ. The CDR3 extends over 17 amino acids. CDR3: CASSLGGTGAHYSEQFF. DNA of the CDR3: TGTGCCAGCAGCTTAGGAGGGACTGGCGCCCATTACAGTGAGCAGTTCTTC.

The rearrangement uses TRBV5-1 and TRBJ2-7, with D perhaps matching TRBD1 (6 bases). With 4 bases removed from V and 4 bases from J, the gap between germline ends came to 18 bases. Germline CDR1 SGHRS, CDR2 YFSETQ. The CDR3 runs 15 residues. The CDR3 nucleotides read TGCGCCAGCAGCCAAAACGGGTACAGGGAGTACGAGCAGTACTTC. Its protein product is CASSQNGYREYEQYF.

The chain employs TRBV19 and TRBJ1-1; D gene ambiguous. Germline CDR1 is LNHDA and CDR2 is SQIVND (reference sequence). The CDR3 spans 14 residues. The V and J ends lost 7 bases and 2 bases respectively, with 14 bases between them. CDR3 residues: CASTMMTRNTEAFF. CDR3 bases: TGTGCCAGTACTATGATGACAAGAAACACTGAAGCTTTCTTT.

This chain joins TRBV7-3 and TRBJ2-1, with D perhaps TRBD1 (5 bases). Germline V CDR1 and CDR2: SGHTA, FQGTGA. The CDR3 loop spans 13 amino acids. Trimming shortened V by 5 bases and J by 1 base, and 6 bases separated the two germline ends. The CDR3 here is CASSRGSYNEQFF. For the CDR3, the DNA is TGTGCCAGCAGCAGGGGATCCTACAATGAGCAGTTCTTC.

The CDR3 DNA reads TGTGCCAGCAGCGCCCGATGGACAGCTAACTATGGCTACACCTTC. It is translated as CASSARWTANYGYTF. This chain uses TRBV9 with TRBJ1-2, with D perhaps matching TRBD1 (6 bases). CDR3 length: 15 amino acids. Per the germline V gene, CDR1 is SGDLS and CDR2 is YYNGEE. V shed 3 bases and J shed 0 bases, with 12 bases lying between them.

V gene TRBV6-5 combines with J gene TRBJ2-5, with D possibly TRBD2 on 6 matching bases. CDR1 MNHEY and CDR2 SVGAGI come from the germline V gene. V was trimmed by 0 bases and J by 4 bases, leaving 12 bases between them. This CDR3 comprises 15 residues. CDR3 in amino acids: CASSYSTSLRETQYF. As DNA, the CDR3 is TGTGCCAGCAGTTACTCTACTAGCTTGAGAGAGACCCAGTACTTC.

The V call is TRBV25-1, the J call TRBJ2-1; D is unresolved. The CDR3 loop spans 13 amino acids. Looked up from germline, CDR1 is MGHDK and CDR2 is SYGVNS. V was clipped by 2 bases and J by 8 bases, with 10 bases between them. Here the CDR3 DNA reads TGTGCCAGCAGTGAACAGTCTGTGGATGAGCAGTTCTTC. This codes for CASSEQSVDEQFF.

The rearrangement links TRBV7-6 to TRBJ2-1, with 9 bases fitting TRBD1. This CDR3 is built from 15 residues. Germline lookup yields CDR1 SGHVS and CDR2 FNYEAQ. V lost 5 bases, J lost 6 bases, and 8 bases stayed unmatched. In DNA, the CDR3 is TGTGCCAGCAGCCCCGGACAGGGGTACGGCAATGAGCAGTTCTTC. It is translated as CASSPGQGYGNEQFF.

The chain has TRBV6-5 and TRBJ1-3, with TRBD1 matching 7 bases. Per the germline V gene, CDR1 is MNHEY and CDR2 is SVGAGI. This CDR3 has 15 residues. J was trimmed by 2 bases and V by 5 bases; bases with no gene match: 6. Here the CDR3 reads CASSLNRGPGNTIYF. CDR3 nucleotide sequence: TGTGCCAGCAGTCTAAACAGGGGCCCTGGAAACACCATATATTTT.